Given below is one T cell receptor beta chain in context. Its antigen is not known. V dropped 9 bases and J dropped 8 bases, with 21 bases sitting between them. The germline V gene encodes CDR1 SGHDT and CDR2 YYEEEE. This CDR3 spans 14 amino acids. This specimen comes from a study of identical twins. General study results and limits: Modelling approaches yielded underestimates of out-of-frame TCR alpha sharing between monozygotic twins.

TCRdb reprocessed the 5' RACE reads via MiXCR and lists one record per CDR3 protein. The sample holds fewer than 650,000 distinct CDR3 sequences; roughly 9.9% are singletons and the top ten take under 3.5%. These data were also reused for a study on yellow fever vaccine responses in identical twins.

The chain links TRBV5-6 to TRBJ2-1, with D perhaps matching TRBD2 (5 bases). Sequencing was carried out using PBMCs. This receptor was identified in a woman under 30 in good health. The CDR3, as DNA: TGTGCCATGGGCGCCGGGCTATTTAGCGATGAGCAGTTCTTC. Its translation: CAMGAGLFSDEQFF.